One sample yielded the 21 T cell receptor beta chains listed below, sequenced in a study of T cell repertoires in cytomegalovirus infection. TCRdb ran MiXCR on the reads and lists one entry per CDR3 protein. The sample includes approximately 500,000 distinct CDR3 sequences, about 15% of them seen just once. The sample was CD8+ T cells from PBMCs. The receptors were sampled from a human donor in good health (CMV status not recorded). Some clones in this sample may be carry-over from other donors' samples.

This clonotype has at least ten counts. The chain has TRBV7-8 and TRBJ1-1, with D unresolved. The V and J ends lost 3 bases and 4 bases respectively, with 9 bases between them. The CDR3 totals 13 residues. Germline CDR1 is SGHVS and CDR2 is FQNEAQ. This chain's CDR3 is CASSFPEGTEAFF. In nucleotides, the CDR3 is TGTGCCAGCAGCTTCCCCGAGGGCACTGAAGCTTTCTTT.

This clonotype was recorded many times. This CDR3 reads CASSTWEAKGGYTF. The DNA of the CDR3 is TGCGCCAGCAGCACGTGGGAGGCCAAAGGCGGCTACACCTTC. The chain has TRBV5-1 and TRBJ1-2; no reliable D call. This CDR3 has 14 amino acids. V lost 4 bases to trimming and J lost 8 bases, with 18 bases between them. Germline V gene sequence: CDR1 SGHRS, CDR2 YFSETQ.

Ten or more counts support this clonotype. The chain recombines TRBV7-9 with TRBJ2-7, with D possibly being TRBD2 (5 bases). The CDR3 spans 15 residues. Per the germline V gene, CDR1 is SEHNR and CDR2 is FQNEAQ (reference sequence). Between the trimmed V and J ends, which lost 4 bases and 4 bases, there was a span of 17 bases. The CDR3 here is CASSSGLEYEYEQYF. CDR3 DNA: TGTGCCAGCAGCTCCGGACTCGAATATGAATACGAGCAGTACTTC. Combining the CDR3 with reference TRBV7-9 and TRBJ2-7 gives the whole variable domain DTGVSQNPRHKITKRGQNVTFRCDPISEHNRLYWYRQTLGQGPEFLTYFQNEAQLEKSRLLSDRFSAERPKGSFSTLEIQRTEQGDSAMYLCASSSGLEYEYEQYFGPGTRLTVT.

The genes are TRBV20-1 and TRBJ2-7, with 7 bases fitting TRBD1. Trimming took 5 bases from V and 1 from J; bases not matched to a gene: 5. CDR3 size: 13 residues. CDR1 is DFQATT and CDR2 is SNEGSKA in the germline V gene (reference sequence). The CDR3 sequence is CSARTGGSYEQYF. CDR3 nucleotide sequence: TGCAGTGCTCGGACAGGCGGTTCCTACGAGCAGTACTTC.

Details on this clonotype: Relative to the germline gene, one junction end is altered; a read error may explain this. CDR3 nucleotide sequence: TGTTCCAGCAGTCAAGTCAGGGGGCATTCGAACACTGAAGCTTTCTTT. Its protein product is CSSSQVRGHSNTEAFF. V is TRBV6-1 and J is TRBJ1-1, with 8 bases matching TRBD1. The CDR3 length is 16 residues. CDR1 is MNHNS, CDR2 SASEGT, per germline.

The V and J genes are TRBV6-5 and TRBJ1-5; 7 bases line up with TRBD1. J was trimmed by 6 bases and V by 5 bases; bases with no gene match: 7. Germline lookup yields CDR1 MNHEY and CDR2 SVGAGI. The CDR3 has 14 amino acids. The CDR3 DNA reads TGTGCCAGCAGTCTCACAGGGGAAGTTCAGCCCCAGCATTTT. Translating gives CASSLTGEVQPQHF.

This clonotype has at least ten counts. The chain combines TRBV5-4 with TRBJ2-5; D perhaps matches TRBD2 (6 bases). Trimming took 2 bases from V and 5 from J, leaving 16 bases between them. From germline, CDR1 is SGHNT and CDR2 YYREEE (reference sequence). The CDR3 has 15 residues. The CDR3 region has the DNA TGTGCCAGCAGCTTTGGCGGGACGGGGACGGAGACCCAGTACTTC. Its protein is CASSFGGTGTETQYF.

This clonotype has at least ten counts. CDR3 in DNA: TGTGCCAGCAGCCCTTTCGGTAGTTCCTACAATGAGCAGTTCTTC. As protein: CASSPFGSSYNEQFF. The V and J genes are TRBV7-9 and TRBJ2-1; no definite D call. With 5 bases removed from V and 1 base from J, the gap between germline ends came to 12 bases. The CDR3 runs to 15 residues. CDR1 SEHNR and CDR2 FQNEAQ come from the germline V gene (reference sequence).

The rearrangement joins TRBV27 to TRBJ2-7; 7 bases are a match to TRBD2. Germline V CDR1 and CDR2: MNHEY, SMNVEV (reference sequence). The J segment lost 5 bases and the V segment lost 5 bases, leaving 9 bases of the junction unmatched. The CDR3 extends over 14 amino acids. The CDR3 spells CASSGEGSRNEQYF. CDR3 nucleotide sequence: TGTGCCAGCAGTGGGGAGGGGAGTCGCAACGAGCAGTACTTC.

The sample holds many counts of this clonotype. The chain is built from TRBV27 and TRBJ1-1; perhaps TRBD1 as D (5 bases). V lost 5 bases, J lost 4 bases, and 11 bases lay in between. This CDR3 has 13 residues. Germline loops: CDR1 MNHEY, CDR2 SMNVEV (reference sequence). As DNA, the CDR3 is TGTGCCAGCAGTCCTACAGGCTTCACTGAAGCTTTCTTT. This gives the protein CASSPTGFTEAFF.

Many counts were recorded for this clonotype. CDR3 in amino acids: CASSRLLGNYGYTF. CDR3 nucleotide sequence: TGTGCCAGCAGCCGCCTCCTGGGGAACTATGGCTACACCTTC. V is TRBV12-3 or TRBV12-4 and J is TRBJ1-2, with D unresolved. CDR3 length: 14 residues. V was pared by 6 bases and J by 2 bases, with 13 bases between.

V and J are TRBV12-5 and TRBJ2-3; D unclear. CDR3 length: 14 amino acids. The germline CDR1 and CDR2 sequences are LGHNT and FRNRAP. Trimming cost V 5 bases and J 6 bases, with 15 bases left between them. The CDR3 sequence is CASGPSLSLDTQYF. CDR3 DNA sequence: TGTGCTAGTGGTCCCTCATTAAGTCTGGATACGCAGTATTTT.

The rearrangement joins TRBV19 to TRBJ2-7, with TRBD2 matching over 7 bases. Trimming at V came to 6 bases and at J to 4 bases, leaving 15 bases not matched to a gene. CDR3 size: 16 residues. Germline V gene data show CDR1 as LNHDA and CDR2 as SQIVND (reference sequence). The CDR3 sequence: CASSQLGGSTGYEQYF. CDR3 DNA sequence: TGTGCCAGTAGCCAGCTGGGCGGGAGTACGGGGTACGAGCAGTACTTC. The variable domain in full, completed from reference TRBV19 and TRBJ2-7, reads DGGITQSPKYLFRKEGQNVTLSCEQNLNHDAMYWYRQDPGQGLRLIYYSQIVNDFQKGDIAEGYSVSREKKESFPLTVTSAQKNPTAFYLCASSQLGGSTGYEQYFGPGTRLTVT.

This clonotype has at least ten counts. The chain couples TRBV6-1 to TRBJ1-1; 10 bases fit TRBD1. The junction had 6 bases not matched to a gene; V was cut back by 6 bases and J by 2 bases. The V gene's germline CDR1 is MNHNS and CDR2 SASEGT. CDR3 size: 15 residues. CDR3 residues: CASSDWTGGNTEAFF. In DNA, the CDR3 is TGTGCCAGCAGCGATTGGACAGGGGGAAACACTGAAGCTTTCTTT.

This chain uses TRBV20-1 with TRBJ2-5, with 7 nucleotides matching TRBD2. The CDR3 sequence is 16 residues long. Germline CDR1 DFQATT, CDR2 SNEGSKA (reference sequence). V lost 4 bases and J lost 1; bases outside the gene matches: 12. DNA of the CDR3: TGCAGTGCTAACAGCTACGCCGGGACTACCCAAGAGACCCAGTACTTC. Amino acids: CSANSYAGTTQETQYF.

This clonotype has just a few counts. The rearrangement uses TRBV7-9 and TRBJ2-7, with D unclear. CDR3 length: 14 amino acids. The V end lost 4 bases, the J end lost 6 bases, and 16 bases lay between the germline ends. Germline CDR1 SEHNR, CDR2 FQNEAQ (reference sequence). The CDR3 DNA sequence: TGTGCCAGCAGCTCACCCGTCCCCCCTTCCGAGCAGTACTTC. As protein: CASSSPVPPSEQYF.

This sequence joins TRBV10-3 and TRBJ1-6; D gene ambiguous. The germline CDR1 and CDR2 sequences are ENHRY and SYGVKD. CDR3 size: 12 residues. The V end lost 3 bases, the J end lost 12 bases, and 9 bases lay between the germline ends. CDR3 loop: CAISDTPGPLHF. The CDR3 DNA sequence: TGTGCCATCAGTGACACTCCGGGACCCCTCCACTTT.

This clonotype was recorded many times. V and J are TRBV28 and TRBJ2-6; D perhaps matches TRBD1 (5 bases). CDR3 length: 15 amino acids. The ends were cut back, 6 bases at V and 2 bases at J, with 11 bases in the middle. Germline CDR1 and CDR2: MDHEN and SYDVKM. CDR3 sequence (DNA): TGTGCCAGCAGGATCAGGGCAACTGGGGCCAACGTCCTGACTTTC. It codes for CASRIRATGANVLTF.

V and J are TRBV27 and TRBJ1-1; 7 bases are shared with TRBD1. The CDR3 runs 12 residues. With 9 bases clipped from V and 4 bases from J, the junction kept 5 bases outside the gene matches. Germline CDR1 reads MNHEY; CDR2 reads SMNVEV (reference sequence). CDR3 DNA: TGTGCCAGTCGGACAGGATCCACTGAAGCTTTCTTT. Protein product: CASRTGSTEAFF.

This clonotype has a count of ten or more. The chain uses TRBV7-9 and TRBJ1-6; D is uncertain. The length of the CDR3 is 17 residues. The germline gives CDR1 SEHNR, CDR2 FQNEAQ (reference sequence). Trimming took 7 bases from V and 0 from J, leaving 16 bases between them. Here the CDR3 DNA reads TGTGCCAGCACTTCACCCTTTACTAGCTCCTATAATTCACCCCTCCACTTT. Translated: CASTSPFTSSYNSPLHF.

In its sample, this clonotype was seen many times. The chain employs TRBV7-9 and TRBJ2-7, with 7 bases identical to TRBD1. The V and J ends lost 1 base and 6 bases, in that order; junction bases with no gene match: 6. The length of the CDR3 is 14 residues. Germline V CDR1 and CDR2: SEHNR, FQNEAQ (reference sequence). This chain's CDR3 is CASSLGEGAGEQYF. The CDR3 region has the DNA TGTGCCAGCAGCTTAGGTGAGGGGGCGGGCGAGCAGTACTTC.